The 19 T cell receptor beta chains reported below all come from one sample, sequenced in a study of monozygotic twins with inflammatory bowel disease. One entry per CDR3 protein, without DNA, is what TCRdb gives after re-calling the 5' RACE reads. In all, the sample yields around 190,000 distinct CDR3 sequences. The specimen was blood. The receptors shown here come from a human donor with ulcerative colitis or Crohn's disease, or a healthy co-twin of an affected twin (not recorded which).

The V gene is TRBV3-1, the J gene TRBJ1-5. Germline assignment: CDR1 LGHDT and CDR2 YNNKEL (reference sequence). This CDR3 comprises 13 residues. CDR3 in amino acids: CASSQVEGQPQHF.

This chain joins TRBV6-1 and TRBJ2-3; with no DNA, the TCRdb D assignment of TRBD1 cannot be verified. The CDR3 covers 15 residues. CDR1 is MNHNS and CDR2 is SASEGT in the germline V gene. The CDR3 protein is CASREDRVGTDTQYF.

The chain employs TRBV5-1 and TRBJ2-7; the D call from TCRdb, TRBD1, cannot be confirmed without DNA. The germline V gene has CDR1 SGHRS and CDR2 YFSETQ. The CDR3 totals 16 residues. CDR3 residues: CASSGGTGRKVYEQYF.

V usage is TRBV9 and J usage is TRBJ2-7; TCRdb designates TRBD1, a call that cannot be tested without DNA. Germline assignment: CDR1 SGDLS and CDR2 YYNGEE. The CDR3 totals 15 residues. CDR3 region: CASSVGVRENYEQYF. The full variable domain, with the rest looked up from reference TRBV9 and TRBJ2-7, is DSGVTQTPKHLITATGQRVTLRCSPRSGDLSVYWYQQSLDQGLQFLIQYYNGEERAKGNILERFSAQQFPDLHSELNLSSLELGDSALYFCASSVGVRENYEQYFGPGTRLTVT.

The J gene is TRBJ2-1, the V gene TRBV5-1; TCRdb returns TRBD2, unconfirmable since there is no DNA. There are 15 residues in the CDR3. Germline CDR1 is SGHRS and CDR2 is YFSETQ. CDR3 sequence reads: CASSLGTSGKNEQFF.

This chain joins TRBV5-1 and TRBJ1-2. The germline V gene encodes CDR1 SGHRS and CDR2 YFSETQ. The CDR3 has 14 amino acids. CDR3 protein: CASSSDGRYYGYTF.

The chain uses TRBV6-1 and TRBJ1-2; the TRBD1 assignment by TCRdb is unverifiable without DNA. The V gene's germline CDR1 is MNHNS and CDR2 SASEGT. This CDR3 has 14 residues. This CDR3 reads CASRRDRGLDGYTF.

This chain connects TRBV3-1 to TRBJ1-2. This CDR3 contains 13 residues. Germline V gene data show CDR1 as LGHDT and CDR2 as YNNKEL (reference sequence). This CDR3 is CASSHGDTYGYTF.

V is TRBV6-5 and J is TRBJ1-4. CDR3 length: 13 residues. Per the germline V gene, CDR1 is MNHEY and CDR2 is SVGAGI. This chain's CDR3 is CASRTSDGEKLFF.

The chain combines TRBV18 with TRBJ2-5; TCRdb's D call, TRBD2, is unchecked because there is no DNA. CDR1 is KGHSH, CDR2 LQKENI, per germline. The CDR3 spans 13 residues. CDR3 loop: CASSPSGEETQYF.

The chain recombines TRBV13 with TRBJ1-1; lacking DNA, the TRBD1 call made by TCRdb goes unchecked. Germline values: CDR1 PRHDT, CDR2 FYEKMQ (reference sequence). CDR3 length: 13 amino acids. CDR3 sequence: CASSFATGTEAFF.

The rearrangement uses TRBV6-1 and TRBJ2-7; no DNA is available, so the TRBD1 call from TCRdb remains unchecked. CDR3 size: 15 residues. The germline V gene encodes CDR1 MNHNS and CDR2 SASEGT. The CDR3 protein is CASSVAGGSSYEQYF.

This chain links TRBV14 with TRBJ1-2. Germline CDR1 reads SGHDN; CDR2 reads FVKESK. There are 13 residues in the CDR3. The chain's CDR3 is CASSVGANYGYTF.

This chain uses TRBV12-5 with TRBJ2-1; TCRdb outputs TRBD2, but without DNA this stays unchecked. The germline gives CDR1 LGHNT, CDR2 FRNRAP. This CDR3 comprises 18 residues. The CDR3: CASGFAGTSGGAYNEQFF.

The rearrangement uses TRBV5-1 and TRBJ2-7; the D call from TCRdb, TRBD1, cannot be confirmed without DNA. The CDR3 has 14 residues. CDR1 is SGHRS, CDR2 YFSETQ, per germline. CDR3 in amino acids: CASMPGTGTYEQYF.

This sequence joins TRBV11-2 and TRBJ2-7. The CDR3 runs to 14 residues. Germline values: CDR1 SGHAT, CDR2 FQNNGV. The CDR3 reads CASSLMRGLYEQYF.

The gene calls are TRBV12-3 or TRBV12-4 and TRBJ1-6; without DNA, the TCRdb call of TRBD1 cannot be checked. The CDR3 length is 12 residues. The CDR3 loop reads CASSQGARTLHF.

CDR3 sequence: CASSGSRLKRIYGYTF. The chain joins TRBV7-9 to TRBJ1-2. Germline CDR1 reads SEHNR; CDR2 reads FQNEAQ (reference sequence). This CDR3 contains 16 residues.

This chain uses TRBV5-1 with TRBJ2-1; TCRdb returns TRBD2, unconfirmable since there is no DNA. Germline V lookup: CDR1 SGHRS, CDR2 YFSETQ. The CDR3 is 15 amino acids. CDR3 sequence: CASSGSESSYNEQFF.